This T cell receptor (beta chain) was recorded in a study of blood T cell repertoires in COVID-19 (TCRdb year 2020). Some background on the complete study: Samples covering the acute and convalescent phases of COVID-19 were provided by collaborators in the United States, Italy and Spain. A de-identified subject ID, COVID-19 status, age in years and sex were almost always included in the sample metadata. Where HLA class I and class II types were available, the types were taken from metadata supplied by the sample provider, not from assay-based typing. The repertoires were released in a freely available public database intended as a resource for research on the immune response to SARS-CoV-2. Subjects who had been exposed to COVID-19, were actively infected with it, or had recovered from it provided the deeply sampled blood TCRbeta repertoires that made up the dataset. Samples came from the ongoing ImmuneRACE study (first 160 participants) plus 1,254 subjects from 6 global collaborators. The prospective study material was composed of cDNA or gDNA derived from T cells, B-cell-depleted T cells, or PBMCs. Points the paper makes about the study in general: The amount of clinical and demographic metadata varied by source and participant and was provided uncurated.

Each collaborating institution followed its own protocols to collect whole blood in K2EDTA tubes. For TCRbeta analysis, collaborator samples were shipped as frozen whole blood, as isolated PBMCs, or as DNA extracted from either sample type. Trimming costs V 4 bases and J 7 bases, and their ends lie 17 bases apart. The germline V gene sets CDR1 to MGHDK and CDR2 to SYGVNS. Spanning cysteine to phenylalanine, the CDR3 consists of 15 amino acids. Of all the DNA, just the CDR3 is kept, 45 bases in frame from base 1. In regard to this clone: The specificity of this receptor is unknown. Per-nucleotide qualities are absent, and no much larger clonotype sits a single base away.

TCRbeta CDR3 regions were amplified from genomic DNA using the immunoSEQ Assay, a bias-controlled multiplex PCR. From the authors' description of their analysis: Nucleated cell counts per sample were estimated from amplification of reference gene primers within the assay. Sequence reads were collapsed and filtered to measure the absolute abundance of every unique TCRbeta CDR3 rearrangement. For each sample, productive Simpson clonality was calculated as the square root of Simpson's diversity index across productive rearrangements. Held by TCRdb, this immuneACCESS table contains in-frame sequences only and omits some clones. Under half of the omission traces to an unresolved V gene where checked; the cause of the rest is unknown. D and trimming were read from the DNA, whereas the V and J calls and clone size are those reported in that table. This sample holds tens of thousands of clones; approximately 86% were observed only once. The ten largest clones represent approximately 4.3% of the sample.

Sequencing was done on a sample of peripheral blood. This TCR was recovered from a man in his sixties with acute or convalescent COVID-19. Recombination joined TRBV25-1 with TRBJ2-1; no D gene can be assigned with confidence. The nucleotides are TGTGCCAGCAGTGGGCTGCGCGCAGGCAGGAATGAGCAGTTCTTC. Translated, this is CASSGLRAGRNEQFF.